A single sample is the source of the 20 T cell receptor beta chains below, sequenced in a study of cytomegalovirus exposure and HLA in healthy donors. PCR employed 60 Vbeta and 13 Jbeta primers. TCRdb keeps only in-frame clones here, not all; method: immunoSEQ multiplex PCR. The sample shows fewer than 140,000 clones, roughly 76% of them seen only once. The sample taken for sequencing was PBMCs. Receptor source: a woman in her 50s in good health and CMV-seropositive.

The CDR3 spells CASSVWADANYGYTF. CDR3 sequence (DNA): TGTGCCAGCAGTGTTTGGGCCGACGCTAACTATGGCTACACCTTC. The V and J genes are TRBV6-5 and TRBJ1-2; D remains unclear. Germline loops: CDR1 MNHEY, CDR2 SVGAGI. The CDR3 is made up of 15 amino acids. V was shortened by 5 bases and J by 0 bases, with 13 bases between the two germline ends.

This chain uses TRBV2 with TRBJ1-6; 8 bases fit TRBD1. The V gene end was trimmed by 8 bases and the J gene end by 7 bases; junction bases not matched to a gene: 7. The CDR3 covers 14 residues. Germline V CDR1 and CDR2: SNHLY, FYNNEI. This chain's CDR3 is CASGRRQGNSPLHF. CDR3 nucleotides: TGTGCCAGCGGCAGGAGACAGGGGAATTCACCCCTCCACTTT.

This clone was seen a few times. The CDR3 protein is CASSLQTGDGYGYTF. CDR3 bases: TGCGCCAGCAGCCTCCAAACAGGGGATGGCTATGGCTACACCTTC. J is TRBJ1-2 and V is TRBV4-1; 7 positions match TRBD1. The J segment lost 4 bases and the V segment lost 4 bases, leaving 9 bases of the junction unmatched. Germline assignment: CDR1 MGHRA and CDR2 YSYEKL. The CDR3 extends over 15 amino acids.

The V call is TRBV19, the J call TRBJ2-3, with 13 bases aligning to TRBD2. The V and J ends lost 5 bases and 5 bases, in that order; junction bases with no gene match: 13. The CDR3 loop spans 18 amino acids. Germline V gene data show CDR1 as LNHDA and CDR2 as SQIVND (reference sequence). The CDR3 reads CASSSAATSGGVLDTQYF. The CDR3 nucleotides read TGTGCCAGTAGTTCTGCCGCCACTAGCGGGGGGGTATTAGATACGCAGTATTTT.

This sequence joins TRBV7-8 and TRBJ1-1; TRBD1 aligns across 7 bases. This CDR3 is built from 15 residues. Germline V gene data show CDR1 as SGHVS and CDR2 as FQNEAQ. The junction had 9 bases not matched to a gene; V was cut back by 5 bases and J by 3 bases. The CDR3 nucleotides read TGTGCCAGCAGCCGTCGGGACAGTTTTTACACTGAAGCTTTCTTT. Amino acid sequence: CASSRRDSFYTEAFF.

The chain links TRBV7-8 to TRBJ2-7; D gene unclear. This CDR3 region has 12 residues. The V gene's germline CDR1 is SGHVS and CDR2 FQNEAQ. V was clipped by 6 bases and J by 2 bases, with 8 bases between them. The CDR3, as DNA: TGTGCCAGCAGGCGAGATCCCTACGAGCAGTACTTC. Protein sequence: CASRRDPYEQYF. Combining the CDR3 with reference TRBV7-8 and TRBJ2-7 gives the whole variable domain GAGVSQSPRYKVAKRGQDVALRCDPISGHVSLFWYQQALGQGPEFLTYFQNEAQLDKSGLPSDRFFAERPEGSVSTLKIQRTQQEDSAVYLCASRRDPYEQYFGPGTRLTVT.

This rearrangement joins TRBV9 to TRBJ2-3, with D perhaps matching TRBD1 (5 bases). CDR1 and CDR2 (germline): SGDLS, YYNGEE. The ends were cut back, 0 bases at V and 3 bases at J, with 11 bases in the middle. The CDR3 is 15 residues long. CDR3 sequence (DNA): TGTGCCAGCAGCGTAGACGAAGGGGCGACAGATACGCAGTATTTT. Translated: CASSVDEGATDTQYF. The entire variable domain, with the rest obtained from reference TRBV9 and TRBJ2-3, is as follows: DSGVTQTPKHLITATGQRVTLRCSPRSGDLSVYWYQQSLDQGLQFLIQYYNGEERAKGNILERFSAQQFPDLHSELNLSSLELGDSALYFCASSVDEGATDTQYFGPGTRLTVL.

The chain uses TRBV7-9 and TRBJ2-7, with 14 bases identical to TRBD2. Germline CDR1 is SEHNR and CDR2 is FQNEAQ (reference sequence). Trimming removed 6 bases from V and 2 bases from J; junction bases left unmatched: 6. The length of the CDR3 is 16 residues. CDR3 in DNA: TGTGCCAGCAGTCGGGGACTAGCGGGGGCCACCTACGAGCAGTACTTC. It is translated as CASSRGLAGATYEQYF.

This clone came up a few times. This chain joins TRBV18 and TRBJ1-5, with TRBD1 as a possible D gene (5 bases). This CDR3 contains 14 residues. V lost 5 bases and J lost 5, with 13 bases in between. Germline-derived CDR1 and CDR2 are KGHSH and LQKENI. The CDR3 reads CASSTSGWDQPQHF. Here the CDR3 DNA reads TGTGCCAGCTCAACATCAGGGTGGGATCAGCCCCAGCATTTT. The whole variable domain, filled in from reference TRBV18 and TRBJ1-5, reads NAGVMQNPRHLVRRRGQEARLRCSPMKGHSHVYWYRQLPEEGLKFMVYLQKENIIDESGMPKERFSAEFPKEGPSILRIQQVVRGDSAAYFCASSTSGWDQPQHFGDGTRLSIL.

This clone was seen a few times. CDR3 sequence (DNA): TGCGCCAGCAGCCAAGATTGGGCCCAGGGGAATGAAAAACTGTTTTTT. Amino acids: CASSQDWAQGNEKLFF. This chain joins TRBV4-3 and TRBJ1-4, with D perhaps matching TRBD1 (6 bases). Trimming removed 0 bases at V and 5 bases at J, with 13 bases between. CDR3 length: 16 residues. From germline, CDR1 is LGHNA and CDR2 YSLEER.

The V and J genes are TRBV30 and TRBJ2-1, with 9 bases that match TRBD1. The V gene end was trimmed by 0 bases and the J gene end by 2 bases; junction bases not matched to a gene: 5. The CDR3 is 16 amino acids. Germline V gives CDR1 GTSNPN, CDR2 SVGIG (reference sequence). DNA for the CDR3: TGTGCCTGGAGTGTACTTAGGGACAGGGCCTACAATGAGCAGTTCTTC. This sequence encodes CAWSVLRDRAYNEQFF.

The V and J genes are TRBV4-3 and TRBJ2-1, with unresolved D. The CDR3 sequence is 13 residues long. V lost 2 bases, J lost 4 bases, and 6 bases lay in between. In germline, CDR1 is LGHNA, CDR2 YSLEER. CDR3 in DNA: TGCGCCAGCAGCCAACCAGGTTACAATGAGCAGTTCTTC. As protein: CASSQPGYNEQFF.

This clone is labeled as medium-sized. The CDR3: CSVDAGSNTGELFF. CDR3 nucleotide sequence: TGCAGCGTTGATGCGGGATCGAACACCGGGGAGCTGTTTTTT. The rearrangement links TRBV29-1 to TRBJ2-2, with D perhaps TRBD2 (6 bases). V lost 3 bases and J 0 bases, leaving 8 bases between the germline ends. Germline assignment: CDR1 SQVTM and CDR2 ANQGSEA. CDR3 length equals 14 residues.

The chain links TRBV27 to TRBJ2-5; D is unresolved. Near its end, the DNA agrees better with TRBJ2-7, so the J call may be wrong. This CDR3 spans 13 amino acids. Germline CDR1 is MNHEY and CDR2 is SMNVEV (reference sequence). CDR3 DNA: TGTGCCAGCAGTTTATTCCCCTCCTACGAGCAGTACTTC. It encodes CASSLFPSYEQYF.

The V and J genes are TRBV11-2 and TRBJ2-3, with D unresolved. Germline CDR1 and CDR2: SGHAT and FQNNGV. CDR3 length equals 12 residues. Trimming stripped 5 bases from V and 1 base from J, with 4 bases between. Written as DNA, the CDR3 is TGTGCCAGCAGCACACGCACAGATACGCAGTATTTT. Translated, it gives CASSTRTDTQYF.

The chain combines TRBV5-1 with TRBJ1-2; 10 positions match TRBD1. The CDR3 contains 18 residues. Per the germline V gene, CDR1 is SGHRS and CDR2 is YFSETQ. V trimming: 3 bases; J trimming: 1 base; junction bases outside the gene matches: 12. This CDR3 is CASSSDLRQGAINYGYTF. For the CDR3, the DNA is TGCGCCAGCAGCTCTGACCTTCGACAGGGGGCGATTAACTATGGCTACACCTTC.

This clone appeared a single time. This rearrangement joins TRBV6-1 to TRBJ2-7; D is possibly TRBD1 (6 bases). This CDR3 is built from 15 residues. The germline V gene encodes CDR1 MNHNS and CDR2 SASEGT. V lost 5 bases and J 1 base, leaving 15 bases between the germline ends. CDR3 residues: CASSISRGISYEQYF. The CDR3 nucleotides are TGTGCCAGCAGTATCTCCAGGGGCATTTCCTACGAGCAGTACTTC.

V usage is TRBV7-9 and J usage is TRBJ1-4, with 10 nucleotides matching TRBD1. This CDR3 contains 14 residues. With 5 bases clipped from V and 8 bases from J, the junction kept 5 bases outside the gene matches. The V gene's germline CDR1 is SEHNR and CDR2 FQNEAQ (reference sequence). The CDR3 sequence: CASSARDRGEKLFF. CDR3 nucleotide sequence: TGTGCCAGCAGCGCCCGGGACAGGGGAGAAAAACTGTTTTTT.

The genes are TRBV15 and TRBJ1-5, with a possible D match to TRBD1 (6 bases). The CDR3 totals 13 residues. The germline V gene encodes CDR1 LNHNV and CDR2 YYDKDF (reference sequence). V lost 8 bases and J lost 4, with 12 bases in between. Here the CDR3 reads CATHDRRNQPQHF. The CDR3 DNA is TGTGCCACCCATGACAGGCGAAATCAGCCCCAGCATTTT.

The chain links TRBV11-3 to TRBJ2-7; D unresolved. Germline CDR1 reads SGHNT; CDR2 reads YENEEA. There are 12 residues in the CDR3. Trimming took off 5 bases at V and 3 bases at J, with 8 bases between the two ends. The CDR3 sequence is CASSNSSYEQYF. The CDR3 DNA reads TGTGCCAGCAGCAATTCGAGCTACGAGCAGTACTTC.